Below are 18 T cell receptor beta chains sequenced from a single sample in a study of cytomegalovirus exposure and HLA in healthy donors. The PCR had 60 Vbeta and 13 Jbeta primers. Sequencing was performed with immunoSEQ multiplex PCR; in TCRdb, only in-frame clones are kept and a portion is missing. Here the sample spans approximately 100,000 clones, 60% to 85% being singletons. Sample: PBMCs. All receptors come from a female donor in good health and CMV-seropositive.

V and J are TRBV7-9 and TRBJ1-1; TRBD1 is a possible D gene (5 bases). The CDR3 is made up of 13 amino acids. Trimming stripped 2 bases from V and 6 bases from J, with 10 bases between. Germline V gene data show CDR1 as SEHNR and CDR2 as FQNEAQ (reference sequence). CDR3 amino acids: CASSLNRDSEAFF. For the CDR3, the DNA is TGTGCCAGCAGCTTAAATAGGGACTCTGAAGCTTTCTTT.

In DNA form, the CDR3 reads TGTGCCAGCAGAGGGGACAGGGTGGCAGAGACCCAGTACTTC. Translated: CASRGDRVAETQYF. The rearrangement joins TRBV2 to TRBJ2-5, with TRBD1 identical over 9 bases. This CDR3 has 14 residues. V was pared by 6 bases and J by 4 bases, with 6 bases of the junction left unmatched. Germline V lookup: CDR1 SNHLY, CDR2 FYNNEI.

The chain employs TRBV5-1 and TRBJ2-1; TRBD2 matches 12 bases. Losses at the gene ends were 4 bases for V and 4 bases for J; bases not matched to a gene: 6. CDR3 size: 16 residues. CDR1 and CDR2 (germline): SGHRS, YFSETQ. CDR3 DNA sequence: TGCGCCAGCAGCAAAGGACTAGCGGGACTGTACAATGAGCAGTTCTTC. This codes for CASSKGLAGLYNEQFF.

The count of this clone is one. This chain connects TRBV29-1 to TRBJ1-2; tentatively, D is TRBD1 (5 bases). V shed 2 bases and J shed 4 bases, with 17 bases lying between them. From germline, CDR1 is SQVTM and CDR2 ANQGSEA. CDR3 length: 15 amino acids. Written as DNA, the CDR3 is TGCAGCGTTGAACCGCGTAGGGGCTCTGGCTATGGCTACACCTTC. Its translation: CSVEPRRGSGYGYTF. The variable domain in full, completed from reference TRBV29-1 and TRBJ1-2, reads SAVISQKPSRDICQRGTSLTIQCQVDSQVTMMFWYRQQPGQSLTLIATANQGSEATYESGFVIDKFPISRPNLTFSTLTVSNMSPEDSSIYLCSVEPRRGSGYGYTFGSGTRLTVV.

V gene TRBV19 combines with J gene TRBJ2-1; TRBD1 might be the D (5 bases). V dropped 6 bases and J dropped 8 bases, with 32 bases sitting between them. Germline CDR1 LNHDA, CDR2 SQIVND (reference sequence). The CDR3 runs to 19 residues. The CDR3 coding sequence is TGTGCCAGTAGCGTTATCCCGTCCAGGGCCCTTGGAAAGCAACATGAGCAGTTCTTC. Residues: CASSVIPSRALGKQHEQFF.

The chain uses TRBV28 and TRBJ1-5, with D possibly TRBD1 on 5 matching bases. Germline V gives CDR1 MDHEN, CDR2 SYDVKM. There are 14 residues in the CDR3. V was clipped by 6 bases and J by 2 bases, with 11 bases between them. The CDR3 sequence is CASSWGLGNQPQHF. DNA of the CDR3: TGTGCCAGCAGCTGGGGCTTAGGCAATCAGCCCCAGCATTTT.

The chain has TRBV28 and TRBJ2-2; D gene uncertain. V was shortened by 6 bases and J by 3 bases, with 14 bases between the two germline ends. This CDR3 comprises 15 residues. Per germline, CDR1 MDHEN and CDR2 SYDVKM. The CDR3 is CASRVAGAHTGELFF. CDR3 bases: TGTGCCAGCAGGGTAGCCGGAGCCCACACCGGGGAGCTGTTTTTT.

This chain connects TRBV28 to TRBJ2-7, with a possible D match to TRBD2 (6 bases). CDR1 is MDHEN and CDR2 is SYDVKM in the germline V gene. The V end was cut by 2 bases, the J end by 5 bases, with 16 bases between. CDR3 size: 15 residues. CDR3 protein: CASSLLGTLSDEQYF. The CDR3 DNA is TGTGCCAGCAGTTTACTGGGGACTCTCTCGGACGAGCAGTACTTC.

This rearrangement joins TRBV2 to TRBJ1-4; D not certain. Germline V lookup: CDR1 SNHLY, CDR2 FYNNEI. Trimming removed 10 bases at V and 10 bases at J, with 19 bases between. This CDR3 has 13 residues. CDR3 residues: CATYPAPGGKLFF. The DNA for the CDR3 is TGTGCCACCTATCCCGCCCCAGGAGGAAAACTGTTTTTT. Drawing the rest from reference TRBV2 and TRBJ1-4, the complete variable domain is EPEVTQTPSHQVTQMGQEVILRCVPISNHLYFYWYRQILGQKVEFLVSFYNNEISEKSEIFDDQFSVERPDGSNFTLKIRSTKLEDSAMYFCATYPAPGGKLFFGSGTQLSVL.

V and J are TRBV28 and TRBJ2-7, with 8 bases lining up with TRBD1. V shed 5 bases, J shed 9 bases, and the junction held 9 bases outside the gene matches. Germline CDR1 MDHEN, CDR2 SYDVKM. CDR3 size: 13 residues. This CDR3 is CASSKLRTGRQYF. The CDR3 coding sequence is TGTGCCAGCAGTAAACTTCGGACAGGGAGGCAGTACTTC.

This clone is a singleton in its sample. This sequence joins TRBV19 and TRBJ1-5; TRBD1 is a possible D gene (6 bases). V lost 9 bases, J lost 2 bases, and 17 bases lay in between. Germline lookup yields CDR1 LNHDA and CDR2 SQIVND (reference sequence). The CDR3 has 15 residues. CDR3 nucleotide sequence: TGTGCCAGCTCTTTGGGGGGGGGCCGCAATCAGCCCCAGCATTTT. This encodes CASSLGGGRNQPQHF.

This clone has only a few counts. The V call is TRBV15, the J call TRBJ2-3, with 7 bases matching TRBD2. V dropped 0 bases and J dropped 6; count of bases not matched to a gene: 15. CDR3 length: 18 residues. CDR1 is LNHNV, CDR2 YYDKDF, per germline (reference sequence). The CDR3 nucleotides read TGTGCCACCAGCAGAGATAGGGGAGGGAGCGGGGTAGGCGATACGCAGTATTTT. Translated, it gives CATSRDRGGSGVGDTQYF.

The chain employs TRBV28 and TRBJ2-7; a possible D gene is TRBD2 (6 bases). The germline gives CDR1 MDHEN, CDR2 SYDVKM. The CDR3 runs 15 residues. Trimming stripped 1 base from V and 2 bases from J, with 12 bases between. In DNA, the CDR3 is TGTGCCAGCAGTTTATTGCCTAGCGCCCCCTACGAGCAGTACTTC. Translation gives CASSLLPSAPYEQYF. Full variable domain (outside the CDR3, taken from reference TRBV28 and TRBJ2-7): DVKVTQSSRYLVKRTGEKVFLECVQDMDHENMFWYRQDPGLGLRLIYFSYDVKMKEKGDIPEGYSVSREKKERFSLILESASTNQTSMYLCASSLLPSAPYEQYFGPGTRLTVT.

This clone was seen a few times. The V gene is TRBV5-1, the J gene TRBJ2-2; D possibly corresponds to TRBD1 (5 bases). V dropped 5 bases and J dropped 5 bases, with 16 bases sitting between them. The germline V gene has CDR1 SGHRS and CDR2 YFSETQ. This CDR3 is 15 amino acids long. CDR3 DNA sequence: TGCGCCAGCAGATCGGACGAGCAGGGAACCGGGGAGCTGTTTTTT. Protein product: CASRSDEQGTGELFF.

The V and J genes are TRBV6-5 and TRBJ1-2, with TRBD1 matching 9 bases. This CDR3 spans 14 amino acids. With 7 bases clipped from V and 8 bases from J, the junction kept 11 bases outside the gene matches. The germline V gene encodes CDR1 MNHEY and CDR2 SVGAGI. The DNA for the CDR3 is TGTGCCAGCATTATGAACAGGGGGCGGGGCGGCTACACCTTC. Its translation is CASIMNRGRGGYTF.

This rearrangement joins TRBV5-1 to TRBJ2-5; TRBD2 agrees at 7 bases. Losses at the gene ends were 4 bases for V and 5 bases for J; bases not matched to a gene: 8. CDR3 length: 14 amino acids. CDR1 and CDR2 (germline): SGHRS, YFSETQ. This CDR3 reads CASSRGDLGETQYF. The CDR3 nucleotides read TGCGCCAGCAGCCGGGGGGACCTCGGGGAGACCCAGTACTTC.

The V call is TRBV5-1, the J call TRBJ2-6, with a weak D call TRBD2 (6 bases). This CDR3 comprises 19 residues. The germline gives CDR1 SGHRS, CDR2 YFSETQ. The V end lost 4 bases, the J end lost 0 bases, and 20 bases lay between the germline ends. The CDR3 reads CASSHASGGRRSGANVLTF. The DNA of the CDR3 is TGCGCCAGCAGCCACGCCTCTGGGGGGAGACGCTCTGGGGCCAACGTCCTGACTTTC.

This chain links TRBV9 with TRBJ1-1; D not resolved. Germline CDR1 is SGDLS and CDR2 is YYNGEE. V lost 4 bases and J 5 bases, leaving 15 bases between the germline ends. The CDR3 loop spans 14 amino acids. In nucleotides, the CDR3 is TGTGCCAGCAGCCCAGAGCAAGGCGGAACTGAAGCTTTCTTT. Translation gives CASSPEQGGTEAFF.